This TCR beta chain was observed in a study of T cells in narcolepsy. Here immunoSEQ multiplex PCR was the method, and the copy in TCRdb shows in-frame clones only, minus some. Among fewer than 25,000 clones listed, 75% to 85% were seen once. J was trimmed by 6 bases and V by 5 bases; bases with no gene match: 9. Germline CDR1 is SNHLY and CDR2 is FYNNEI. The CDR3 has 14 amino acids. The sequence was obtained from a human donor in good health. The V gene is TRBV2, the J gene TRBJ1-1; 7 bases align to TRBD1. Material for sequencing was memory (CD45RA-) CD4+ T cells from blood. CDR3: CASSLNRGPPEAFF. The CDR3 DNA sequence: TGTGCCAGCAGTCTTAACAGGGGCCCCCCTGAAGCTTTCTTT. The full variable domain, rest sourced from reference TRBV2 and TRBJ1-1, is EPEVTQTPSHQVTQMGQEVILRCVPISNHLYFYWYRQILGQKVEFLVSFYNNEISEKSEIFDDQFSVERPDGSNFTLKIRSTKLEDSAMYFCASSLNRGPPEAFFGQGTRLTVV.